This T cell receptor beta chain was sequenced for a study of control samples from healthy donors and cancer patients. The CDR3 spans 13 residues. Trimming pared 9 bases from V and 2 bases from J, leaving 13 bases between. CDR1 and CDR2 from the germline V gene are KGHDR and SFDVKD. Method: immunoSEQ multiplex PCR; TCRdb's copy keeps in-frame clones and lacks some. The sample records about 120,000 clones, more than 85% being singletons. This rearrangement joins TRBV24-1 to TRBJ2-7; D is perhaps TRBD1 or TRBD2 (6 bases each). The TCR comes from a woman under 30 in good health. The sequenced sample was blood. The CDR3: CATPRGHPYEQYF. In nucleotides, the CDR3 is TGTGCCACCCCACGGGGGCACCCCTACGAGCAGTACTTC.